One and the same sample provided the 14 T cell receptor beta chains below, sequenced in a study of identical twins. Via MiXCR, TCRdb re-called the 5' RACE reads, giving one row per CDR3 protein. The data contain about 520,000 distinct CDR3 sequences, 20% to 25% of them singletons. This same sample was also taken into another study, of T cells expressing NK-cell markers.

Sequencing was performed on CD4+ T cells sorted from blood. Receptor source: a woman between 18 and 30 years old in good health.

This clonotype was seen a few times. V and J are TRBV5-1 and TRBJ2-3, with D perhaps matching TRBD2 (5 bases). Germline V gene sequence: CDR1 SGHRS, CDR2 YFSETQ. V lost 2 bases, J lost 2 bases, and 9 bases lay in between. CDR3 length: 14 residues. The CDR3 loop reads CASSLRRDTDTQYF. The CDR3 nucleotides read TGCGCCAGCAGCTTAAGACGGGACACAGATACGCAGTATTTT. The whole variable domain, remainder taken from reference TRBV5-1 and TRBJ2-3, is KAGVTQTPRYLIKTRGQQVTLSCSPISGHRSVSWYQQTPGQGLQFLFEYFSETQRNKGNFPGRFSGRQFSNSRSEMNVSTLELGDSALYLCASSLRRDTDTQYFGPGTRLTVL.

The chain employs TRBV6-5 and TRBJ1-6, with unresolved D. The CDR3 consists of 16 residues. Trimming removed 0 bases from V and 9 bases from J, with 15 bases in between. Germline V CDR1 and CDR2: MNHEY, SVGAGI. The CDR3 is CASSYSVALSVSPLHF. The DNA of the CDR3 is TGTGCCAGCAGTTACTCGGTGGCCCTAAGCGTTTCACCCCTCCACTTT.

The CDR3 loop reads CASSLEGAENTEAFF. DNA for the CDR3: TGCGCCAGCAGCCTCGAAGGGGCGGAGAACACTGAAGCTTTCTTT. V gene TRBV5-1 combines with J gene TRBJ1-1; TRBD1 is a possible D gene (5 bases). Germline CDR1 and CDR2: SGHRS and YFSETQ. V was trimmed by 4 bases and J by 1 base, leaving 14 bases between them. This CDR3 is 15 amino acids long.

This clonotype turned up a few times. This chain uses TRBV2 with TRBJ2-3; D uncertain. Germline loops: CDR1 SNHLY, CDR2 FYNNEI. The CDR3 sequence is 13 residues long. Between the trimmed V and J ends, which lost 7 bases and 5 bases, there was a span of 13 bases. The CDR3 nucleotides read TGTGCCAGCAACCTCGTCTTGGTAGATACGCAGTATTTT. Its translation: CASNLVLVDTQYF.

This clonotype was seen only a few times. An end of the junction does not agree with germline; a read error may underlie this. The chain joins TRBV5-1 to TRBJ2-2, with D perhaps matching TRBD1 or TRBD2 (5 bases each). The CDR3 totals 15 residues. Germline V gene lookup returns CDR1 SGHRS and CDR2 YFSETQ. The CDR3, as DNA: TGCGCCAGCAGCCCGGGGCCAGGATACACCGGGAAGCTGTTTTTT. This encodes CASSPGPGYTGKLFF.

In its sample, this clonotype was seen a few times. The chain couples TRBV6-2 or TRBV6-3 to TRBJ2-7, with 14 bases fitting TRBD2. Per the germline V gene, CDR1 is MNHEY and CDR2 is SVGEGT. V lost 8 bases to trimming and J lost 6 bases; unmatched junction nucleotides: 3. The CDR3 length is 13 residues. In DNA, the CDR3 is TGTGCCAGCCGGACTAGCGGGGGGCTCGAGCAGTACTTC. It yields the protein CASRTSGGLEQYF.

This chain uses TRBV4-2 with TRBJ2-2, with 10 bases aligning to TRBD2. CDR1 and CDR2 (germline): LGHNA, YNFKEQ. The CDR3 sequence is 19 residues long. The ends lost 2 bases at V and 4 bases at J; junction bases unmatched: 13. CDR3 in DNA: TGTGCCAGCAGCCAATTCGCTAGCGGGGGCCCTGGGGGCACCGGGGAGCTGTTTTTT. Amino acid sequence: CASSQFASGGPGGTGELFF.

The chain is built from TRBV12-3 or TRBV12-4 and TRBJ2-4, with D perhaps TRBD2 (5 bases). V lost 3 bases and J 0 bases, leaving 12 bases between the germline ends. The CDR3 loop spans 16 amino acids. The CDR3 sequence is CASSFARGEAKNIQYF. CDR3 DNA: TGTGCCAGCAGTTTCGCACGGGGTGAAGCCAAAAACATTCAGTACTTC.

V and J are TRBV18 and TRBJ2-7; TRBD1 aligns across 7 bases. The CDR3 is made up of 16 amino acids. J lost 2 bases, V lost 4 bases, and 11 bases had no gene match. Per germline, CDR1 KGHSH and CDR2 LQKENI. This CDR3 reads CASSRARGGGTYEQYF. CDR3 bases: TGTGCCAGCTCACGGGCCAGAGGGGGCGGCACCTACGAGCAGTACTTC.

This clonotype came up once. This chain links TRBV5-1 with TRBJ2-7; TRBD2 matches 7 bases. Germline CDR1 and CDR2: SGHRS and YFSETQ. The junction had 10 bases not matched to a gene; V was cut back by 3 bases and J by 4 bases. The CDR3 spans 15 residues. The CDR3 loop reads CASSSSAGRGYEQYF. In nucleotides, the CDR3 is TGCGCCAGCAGCTCCTCAGCGGGACGGGGATACGAGCAGTACTTC.

This clonotype was counted between two and nine times. The chain has TRBV15 and TRBJ1-1; TRBD1 might be the D (6 bases). V lost 3 bases to trimming and J lost 2 bases, with 16 bases between them. Germline V lookup: CDR1 LNHNV, CDR2 YYDKDF (reference sequence). The CDR3 is 16 residues long. CDR3: CATSRRTGTPNTEAFF. CDR3 DNA: TGTGCCACCAGCAGGCGAACCGGGACACCTAACACTGAAGCTTTCTTT.

This clonotype was seen more than once but under ten times. The J gene is TRBJ2-6, the V gene TRBV29-1; tentatively, D is TRBD1 (6 bases). Germline V CDR1 and CDR2: SQVTM, ANQGSEA. CDR3 size: 15 residues. Between the trimmed V and J ends, which lost 4 bases and 0 bases, there was a span of 10 bases. As DNA, the CDR3 is TGCAGCGTTGGGGACACCCGCTCTGGGGCCAACGTCCTGACTTTC. Translation gives CSVGDTRSGANVLTF. The variable domain in full, with the rest retrieved from reference TRBV29-1 and TRBJ2-6, is SAVISQKPSRDICQRGTSLTIQCQVDSQVTMMFWYRQQPGQSLTLIATANQGSEATYESGFVIDKFPISRPNLTFSTLTVSNMSPEDSSIYLCSVGDTRSGANVLTFGAGSRLTVL.

This clonotype came up a few times. The V call is TRBV5-5, the J call TRBJ1-2; 9 positions agree with TRBD1. The length of the CDR3 is 13 residues. Germline V gives CDR1 SGHKS, CDR2 YYEKEE (reference sequence). J was trimmed by 7 bases and V by 4 bases; bases with no gene match: 5. The CDR3 DNA follows: TGTGCCAGCAGCCGGACAGGGGTGGGTGGCTACACCTTC. Protein sequence: CASSRTGVGGYTF.

The chain's CDR3 is CASSPSMTSGADTQYF. CDR3 in DNA: TGTGCCAGCTCACCTTCTATGACTAGCGGGGCAGATACGCAGTATTTT. This chain uses TRBV18 with TRBJ2-3; 11 bases line up with TRBD2. Germline CDR1 is KGHSH and CDR2 is LQKENI. This CDR3 is 16 amino acids long. V trimming: 3 bases; J trimming: 4 bases; junction bases outside the gene matches: 6.